This TCR beta chain was sequenced during a study of cytomegalovirus exposure and HLA in healthy donors. Study context: Both the 100 to 150 validation repertoires and the 550 to 750 first-cohort repertoires used the same platform, as reported by a later analysis.

Remarks on this clone: Its antigen remains unknown.

Study observations and caveats: The study recorded 150 to 200 TCR beta chains that were cytomegalovirus-associated. Testing in vitro showed a few CMV-associated chains specific for CMV antigens.

Repertoires were generated with immunoSEQ multiplex PCR, while TCRdb's copy carries only in-frame clones and drops some. The repertoire has 150,000 or so clones, approximately 86% of them found once; the top ten carry approximately 20%. The clonotype comes from a man aged 18 to 30 in good health and CMV-seropositive. Sequences were obtained from PBMCs.

Written as DNA, the CDR3 is TGCGCCAGTCACCTCCAGGGTATCGACACTGAAGCTTTCTTT. This codes for CASHLQGIDTEAFF. This chain links TRBV5-1 with TRBJ1-1, with D maybe TRBD1 (5 bases). This CDR3 is built from 14 residues. Germline-derived CDR1 and CDR2 are SGHRS and YFSETQ. The ends were cut back, 8 bases at V and 3 bases at J, with 17 bases in the middle.